Listed below are T cell receptor beta chains from one sample, sequenced in a study of blood T cells in healthy people across ages. TCRdb reanalysed the 5' RACE reads using MiXCR and keeps one entry per CDR3 protein. The sample carries about 640,000 distinct CDR3 sequences, 35% to 50% recorded once. Sequenced input: blood. These receptors were collected from an elderly man in good health. CDR3s include the opening cysteine and the closing phenylalanine or tryptophan.

v_gene: TRBV5-5; j_gene: TRBJ2-5; CDR3aa: CASSLLGGEWETQYF
v_gene: TRBV7-9; j_gene: TRBJ2-2; CDR3aa: CASSPTSTGELFF
v_gene: TRBV6-1; j_gene: TRBJ2-7; CDR3aa: CASSEAGLFYEQYF
v_gene: TRBV29-1; j_gene: TRBJ2-7; CDR3aa: CSVDAGSYEQYF
v_gene: TRBV20-1; j_gene: TRBJ1-2; CDR3aa: CSATLGSYPGGYTF
v_gene: TRBV2; j_gene: TRBJ2-1; CDR3aa: CASGGTSVYNEQFF
v_gene: TRBV29-1; j_gene: TRBJ2-4; CDR3aa: CSVGGSGGDIQYF
v_gene: TRBV15; j_gene: TRBJ1-1; CDR3aa: CATSKRRGDRVSFF
v_gene: TRBV28; j_gene: .; CDR3aa: CASSLPSGYFYNEQYF
v_gene: TRBV15; j_gene: TRBJ2-3; CDR3aa: CASGGERDTQYF
v_gene: TRBV29-1; j_gene: TRBJ1-4; CDR3aa: CSVGENEKLFF
v_gene: TRBV20-1; j_gene: TRBJ1-2; CDR3aa: CSARVPGQGSSNYGYTF
v_gene: TRBV28; j_gene: TRBJ2-3; CDR3aa: CASSQQGNRRTDTQYF
v_gene: TRBV7-2; j_gene: TRBJ1-4; CDR3aa: CASSSRTGLNEKLFF
v_gene: TRBV7-2; j_gene: TRBJ2-1; CDR3aa: CASSSRGWVNEQFF
v_gene: TRBV5-6; j_gene: TRBJ1-6; CDR3aa: CASSLTGSDNSPLHF
v_gene: TRBV7-2; j_gene: TRBJ2-1; CDR3aa: CASNPLGGLNEQFF
v_gene: TRBV7-2; j_gene: TRBJ2-1; CDR3aa: CASSPSGGVSYNEQFF
v_gene: TRBV5-1; j_gene: TRBJ1-1; CDR3aa: CASSSKTGRNEAFF
v_gene: TRBV20-1; j_gene: TRBJ1-4; CDR3aa: CSARSGTGVGEKLFF
v_gene: TRBV7-9; j_gene: TRBJ2-1; CDR3aa: CASSLVRVQEQFF
v_gene: TRBV10-1; j_gene: TRBJ2-3; CDR3aa: CASSDRDRGKDTQYF
v_gene: TRBV29-1; j_gene: TRBJ1-2; CDR3aa: CSVDRGGAGRGYTF
v_gene: TRBV12-3/TRBV12-4; j_gene: TRBJ2-5; CDR3aa: CASRRDIGQETQYF
v_gene: TRBV29-1; j_gene: TRBJ1-2; CDR3aa: CSVAGGVEGYTF
v_gene: TRBV28; j_gene: TRBJ2-5; CDR3aa: CASRTLGETQYF
v_gene: TRBV29-1; j_gene: TRBJ2-5; CDR3aa: CSVDSLAGARETQYF
v_gene: TRBV20-1; j_gene: TRBJ2-3; CDR3aa: CSARDSSTDTQYF
v_gene: TRBV12-3/TRBV12-4; j_gene: TRBJ2-5; CDR3aa: CASSHGIAGGPGTQYF
v_gene: TRBV6-1; j_gene: TRBJ2-1; CDR3aa: CASRASLHNEQFF
v_gene: TRBV12-3/TRBV12-4; j_gene: TRBJ2-7; CDR3aa: CASAFYRGEQYF
v_gene: TRBV6-1; j_gene: TRBJ1-6; CDR3aa: CASRTQGNRTPLHF
v_gene: TRBV6-2/TRBV6-3; j_gene: TRBJ1-1; CDR3aa: CASSKSGTGSFPTEAFF
v_gene: TRBV25-1; j_gene: TRBJ2-1; CDR3aa: CATREMSHGQFF
v_gene: TRBV20-1; j_gene: .; CDR3aa: CSARETGAASYNEQYF
v_gene: TRBV12-3/TRBV12-4; j_gene: TRBJ2-5; CDR3aa: CASSLKGSRDERYF
v_gene: TRBV7-2; j_gene: TRBJ2-5; CDR3aa: CASTPSRGYGETQYF
v_gene: TRBV7-8; j_gene: TRBJ2-1; CDR3aa: CASSLRLTGKSNNEQFF
v_gene: TRBV6-2/TRBV6-3; j_gene: TRBJ2-7; CDR3aa: CASSGPGGGSYEQYF
v_gene: TRBV27; j_gene: TRBJ2-7; CDR3aa: CASSSSDRSILREQYF